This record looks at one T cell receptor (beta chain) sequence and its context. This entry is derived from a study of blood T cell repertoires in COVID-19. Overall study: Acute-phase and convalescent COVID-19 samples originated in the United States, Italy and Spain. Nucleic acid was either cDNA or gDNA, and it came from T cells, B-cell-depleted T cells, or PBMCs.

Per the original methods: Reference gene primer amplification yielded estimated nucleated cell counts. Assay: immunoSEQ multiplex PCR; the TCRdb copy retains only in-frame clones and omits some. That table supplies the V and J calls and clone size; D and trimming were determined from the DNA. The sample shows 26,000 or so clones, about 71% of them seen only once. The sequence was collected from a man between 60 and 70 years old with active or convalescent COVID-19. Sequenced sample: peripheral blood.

As DNA, the CDR3 is TGTGCCAGTAAAAATTATAATAGCAATCAGCCCCAGCATTTT. This codes for CASKNYNSNQPQHF. The chain has TRBV19 and TRBJ1-5, with no clear D. Deletions cut 7 bases from V and 0 bases from J, with 10 bases between. The CDR3 loop spans 14 amino acids. CDR1 is LNHDA and CDR2 is SQIVND in the germline V gene (reference sequence).